Listed here are 19 T cell receptor beta chains from one sample, sequenced in a study of cytomegalovirus exposure and HLA in healthy donors. The PCR was carried out with 60 Vbeta primers and 13 Jbeta primers. Only in-frame clones appear in the TCRdb table, and some are missing; sequencing was by immunoSEQ multiplex PCR. The sample has about 130,000 clones; about 76% are singletons. Sequencing used PBMCs. The receptors shown here come from a woman between 35 and 50 years old in good health and CMV-seronegative.

About this clone: Different DNA sequences within this sample yield the same CDR3. This chain links TRBV4-2 with TRBJ1-5; D gene unclear. This CDR3 region has 13 residues. Looked up from germline, CDR1 is LGHNA and CDR2 is YNFKEQ. The V gene lost 0 bases and the J gene lost 7 bases, with 7 bases spanning the gap. In DNA, the CDR3 is TGTGCCAGCAGCCAAGACCTGGCCCAGCCCCAGCATTTT. It is translated as CASSQDLAQPQHF.

V is TRBV7-9 and J is TRBJ1-3; TRBD1 matches at 7 bases. Looked up from germline, CDR1 is SEHNR and CDR2 is FQNEAQ (reference sequence). The CDR3 is made up of 17 amino acids. The J segment lost 0 bases and the V segment lost 1 base, leaving 6 bases of the junction unmatched. The CDR3 loop is CASSLGTGDISGNTIYF. CDR3 DNA: TGTGCCAGCAGCTTAGGGACAGGTGATATCTCTGGAAACACCATATATTTT.

This clone has only a few counts. The chain carries TRBV6-6 and TRBJ1-5; TRBD1 agrees at 7 bases. The CDR3 loop spans 15 amino acids. V dropped 7 bases and J dropped 0; count of bases not matched to a gene: 6. The germline gives CDR1 MNHNY, CDR2 SVGAGI (reference sequence). CDR3 sequence: CASTLTGYSNQPQHF. The CDR3 DNA sequence: TGTGCCAGCACCTTGACAGGGTATAGCAATCAGCCCCAGCATTTT.

The gene calls are TRBV27 and TRBJ1-2; maybe TRBD1 (6 bases). The germline V gene encodes CDR1 MNHEY and CDR2 SMNVEV (reference sequence). V was cut by 7 bases and J by 6 bases, with 18 bases left in between. CDR3 length: 14 residues. The CDR3 coding sequence is TGTGCCAGCACAACGACGGGAGGGGGGAATGGCTACACCTTC. The encoded protein is CASTTTGGGNGYTF.

This clone was observed a single time. J is TRBJ2-1 and V is TRBV5-1; D might be TRBD2 (6 bases). The V end was cut by 7 bases, the J end by 4 bases, with 21 bases between. Looked up from germline, CDR1 is SGHRS and CDR2 is YFSETQ. The CDR3 is 16 residues long. The CDR3 spells CASEWLGGAAYNEQFF. In DNA, the CDR3 is TGCGCCAGCGAGTGGTTAGGAGGGGCGGCATACAATGAGCAGTTCTTC.

The rearrangement uses TRBV2 and TRBJ1-5; tentative D call: TRBD1 (6 bases). The V and J ends lost 8 bases and 0 bases respectively, with 11 bases between them. CDR3 length: 14 amino acids. Germline V gene sequence: CDR1 SNHLY, CDR2 FYNNEI. In DNA, the CDR3 is TGTGCCAGCGCTCGGACAGTTAGCAATCAGCCCCAGCATTTT. Its protein is CASARTVSNQPQHF.

There are a few counts of this clone. The chain recombines TRBV28 with TRBJ1-3, with no clear D. The CDR3 has 17 amino acids. Trimming removed 6 bases at V and 0 bases at J, with 18 bases between. Germline lookup yields CDR1 MDHEN and CDR2 SYDVKM. Here the CDR3 reads CASSAGDFPSSGNTIYF. CDR3 DNA: TGTGCCAGCAGCGCCGGTGACTTTCCTTCCTCTGGAAACACCATATATTTT.

The genes are TRBV19 and TRBJ1-2, with a weak D call TRBD1 (6 bases). Germline V gene lookup returns CDR1 LNHDA and CDR2 SQIVND (reference sequence). The V end lost 5 bases, the J end lost 6 bases, and 10 bases lay between the germline ends. The CDR3 length is 12 residues. The CDR3 DNA is TGTGCCAGTAGTGGACAGACTGATGGCTACACCTTC. Translating it yields CASSGQTDGYTF.

This clone has a handful of counts. The chain couples TRBV28 to TRBJ1-2, with D maybe TRBD1 (6 bases). The CDR3 runs 15 residues. Trimming left V 5 bases short and J 6 bases short, with 19 bases between. Germline loops: CDR1 MDHEN, CDR2 SYDVKM. The CDR3 DNA is TGTGCCAGCAGTCCACAGGGCCTCCAGGGAAATGGCTACACCTTC. It encodes CASSPQGLQGNGYTF.

The V gene is TRBV5-1, the J gene TRBJ2-5, with TRBD1 matching over 7 bases. Germline trimming cut 2 bases from V and 4 bases from J; bases unmatched to any gene: 2. Germline V lookup: CDR1 SGHRS, CDR2 YFSETQ. The CDR3 is made up of 13 amino acids. This chain's CDR3 is CASSLGGSETQYF. CDR3 in DNA: TGCGCCAGCAGCTTAGGGGGCTCAGAGACCCAGTACTTC. The full variable domain, its missing parts supplied by reference TRBV5-1 and TRBJ2-5, is KAGVTQTPRYLIKTRGQQVTLSCSPISGHRSVSWYQQTPGQGLQFLFEYFSETQRNKGNFPGRFSGRQFSNSRSEMNVSTLELGDSALYLCASSLGGSETQYFGPGTRLLVL.

Only one count was recorded for this clone. The chain carries TRBV4-2 and TRBJ2-1, with TRBD2 as a possible D gene (6 bases). The V gene lost 4 bases and the J gene lost 2 bases, with 18 bases spanning the gap. The germline CDR1 and CDR2 sequences are LGHNA and YNFKEQ. There are 17 residues in the CDR3. The CDR3 spells CASSRLPPGVTYNEQFF. The DNA for the CDR3 is TGTGCCAGCAGCCGTTTGCCGCCGGGGGTGACCTACAATGAGCAGTTCTTC.

The chain uses TRBV7-9 and TRBJ2-1; the D gene is possibly TRBD2 (5 bases). The CDR3 runs to 16 residues. Per germline, CDR1 SEHNR and CDR2 FQNEAQ (reference sequence). Trimming took off 1 base at V and 3 bases at J, with 13 bases between the two ends. CDR3 residues: CASSLGDPGVYNEQFF. CDR3 DNA sequence: TGTGCCAGCAGCTTAGGGGATCCCGGGGTCTACAATGAGCAGTTCTTC.

This rearrangement joins TRBV2 to TRBJ1-1, with 8 positions matching TRBD1. J was trimmed by 0 bases and V by 6 bases; bases with no gene match: 6. The CDR3 loop spans 15 amino acids. Germline CDR1 SNHLY, CDR2 FYNNEI. The CDR3 here is CASSPTTGVNTEAFF. The CDR3 DNA reads as TGTGCCAGCAGCCCGACGACAGGGGTGAACACTGAAGCTTTCTTT.

The sample holds one count of this clone. The chain has TRBV6-5 and TRBJ2-1, with a tentative D call TRBD1 (6 bases). There are 13 residues in the CDR3. Germline CDR1 reads MNHEY; CDR2 reads SVGAGI. V was trimmed by 6 bases and J by 6 bases, leaving 12 bases between them. CDR3 DNA: TGTGCCAGCAGAACCGGGACACGCAATGAGCAGTTCTTC. It is translated as CASRTGTRNEQFF.

The CDR3 loop is CASRVRVSYEQYF. In DNA, the CDR3 is TGTGCCAGCCGAGTCAGGGTCTCCTACGAGCAGTACTTC. This chain uses TRBV2 with TRBJ2-7; weak D call: TRBD1 (5 bases). Trimming stripped 8 bases from V and 0 bases from J, with 11 bases between. This CDR3 is built from 13 residues. The germline V gene has CDR1 SNHLY and CDR2 FYNNEI.

The J gene is TRBJ2-5, the V gene TRBV10-2; 7 bases line up with TRBD2. The J call may not be correct, given that the DNA end is closer to TRBJ2-7. The CDR3 sequence is 17 residues long. CDR1 is WSHSY, CDR2 SAAADI, per germline. Here the CDR3 reads CASSGPQFGGGIYEQYF. CDR3 nucleotide sequence: TGCGCCAGCAGTGGACCACAATTCGGCGGGGGAATCTACGAGCAGTACTTC.

This chain connects TRBV2 to TRBJ2-2; D is possibly TRBD2 (5 bases). Trimming left V 7 bases short and J 4 bases short, with 34 bases between. This CDR3 has 21 residues. In germline, CDR1 is SNHLY, CDR2 FYNNEI. CDR3 nucleotide sequence: TGTGCCAGCACTTCTCGGGGAAGTTACCTCACAACGAACTCGGGCACCGGGGAGCTGTTTTTT. Amino acids: CASTSRGSYLTTNSGTGELFF.

This chain joins TRBV27 and TRBJ2-5, with 7 nucleotides matching TRBD2. Germline CDR1 is MNHEY and CDR2 is SMNVEV (reference sequence). V trimming: 3 bases; J trimming: 2 bases; junction bases outside the gene matches: 6. The length of the CDR3 is 15 residues. The CDR3: CASSLAGVGQETQYF. CDR3 bases: TGTGCCAGCAGTTTGGCGGGGGTGGGGCAAGAGACCCAGTACTTC.

V is TRBV18 and J is TRBJ2-1, with TRBD2 matching over 9 bases. The V gene end was trimmed by 3 bases and the J gene end by 0 bases; junction bases not matched to a gene: 12. This CDR3 is built from 19 residues. Germline V gene sequence: CDR1 KGHSH, CDR2 LQKENI. CDR3 coding DNA: TGTGCCAGCTCACCTAACCTTCCTGGAGCGGGGGGCTCCTACAATGAGCAGTTCTTC. Amino acids: CASSPNLPGAGGSYNEQFF.